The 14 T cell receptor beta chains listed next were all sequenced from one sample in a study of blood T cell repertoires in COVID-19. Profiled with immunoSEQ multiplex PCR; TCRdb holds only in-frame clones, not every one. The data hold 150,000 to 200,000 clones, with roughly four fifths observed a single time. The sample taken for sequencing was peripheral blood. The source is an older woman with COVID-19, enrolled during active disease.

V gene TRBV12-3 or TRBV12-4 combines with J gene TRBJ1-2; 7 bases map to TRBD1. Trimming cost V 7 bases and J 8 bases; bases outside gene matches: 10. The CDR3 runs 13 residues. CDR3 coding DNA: TGTGCCAGCACCCAACAGGGGCGGTACGGCTACACCTTC. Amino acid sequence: CASTQQGRYGYTF.

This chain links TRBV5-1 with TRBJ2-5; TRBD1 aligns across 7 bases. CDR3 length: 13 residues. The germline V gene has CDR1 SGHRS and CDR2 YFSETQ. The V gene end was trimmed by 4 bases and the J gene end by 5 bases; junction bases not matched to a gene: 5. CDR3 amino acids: CASSRWDSETQYF. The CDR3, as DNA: TGCGCCAGCAGCCGCTGGGACAGTGAGACCCAGTACTTC.

The CDR3 sequence: CASSPNFLYYEQYF. CDR3 nucleotides: TGTGCCAGCAGCCCGAACTTCCTATACTACGAGCAGTACTTC. The rearrangement uses TRBV7-2 and TRBJ2-7; unclear D gene. V dropped 5 bases and J dropped 3 bases, with 14 bases sitting between them. The CDR3 contains 14 residues. The germline V gene encodes CDR1 SGHTA and CDR2 FQGNSA.

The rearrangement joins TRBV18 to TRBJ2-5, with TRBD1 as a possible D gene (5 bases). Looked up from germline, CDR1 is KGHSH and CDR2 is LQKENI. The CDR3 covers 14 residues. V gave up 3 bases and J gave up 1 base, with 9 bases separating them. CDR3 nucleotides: TGTGCCAGCTCACCGAGACAGACCCAAGAGACCCAGTACTTC. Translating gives CASSPRQTQETQYF.

CDR3 sequence reads: CASRAQGFPWQSYF. The CDR3 DNA is TGTGCCAGCAGGGCCCAGGGGTTTCCCTGGCAATCGTACTTC. The chain is built from TRBV28 and TRBJ2-7; TRBD1 might be the D (6 bases). CDR3 size: 14 residues. Germline-derived CDR1 and CDR2 are MDHEN and SYDVKM. The V end lost 6 bases, the J end lost 12 bases, and 24 bases lay between the germline ends.

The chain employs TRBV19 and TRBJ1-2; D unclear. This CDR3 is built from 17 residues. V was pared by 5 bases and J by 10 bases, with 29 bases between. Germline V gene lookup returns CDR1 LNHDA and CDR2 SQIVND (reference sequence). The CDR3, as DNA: TGTGCCAGTAGTGCGACGGTACTCAACCGTCGAGGGCTTTACTACACCTTC. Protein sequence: CASSATVLNRRGLYYTF.

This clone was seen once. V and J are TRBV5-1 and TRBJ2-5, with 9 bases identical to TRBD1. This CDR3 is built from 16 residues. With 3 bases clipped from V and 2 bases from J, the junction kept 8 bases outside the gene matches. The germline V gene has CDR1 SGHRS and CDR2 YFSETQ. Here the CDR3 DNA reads TGCGCCAGCAGCTGGGGGGGACAGGGAATTCAAGAGACCCAGTACTTC. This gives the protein CASSWGGQGIQETQYF.

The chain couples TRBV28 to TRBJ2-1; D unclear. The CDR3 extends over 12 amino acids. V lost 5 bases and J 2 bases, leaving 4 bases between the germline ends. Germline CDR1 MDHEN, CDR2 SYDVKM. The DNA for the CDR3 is TGTGCCAGCAGTCTACCCTACAATGAGCAGTTCTTC. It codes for CASSLPYNEQFF.

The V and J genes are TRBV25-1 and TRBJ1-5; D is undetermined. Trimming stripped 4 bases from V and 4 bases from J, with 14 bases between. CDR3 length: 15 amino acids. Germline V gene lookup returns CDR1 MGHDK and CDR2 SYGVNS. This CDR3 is CASSADSSRNQPQHF. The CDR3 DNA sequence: TGTGCCAGCAGTGCCGACTCCAGCCGGAATCAGCCCCAGCATTTT. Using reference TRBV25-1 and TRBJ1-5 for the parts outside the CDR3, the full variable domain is EADIYQTPRYLVIGTGKKITLECSQTMGHDKMYWYQQDPGMELHLIHYSYGVNSTEKGDLSSESTVSRIRTEHFPLTLESARPSHTSQYLCASSADSSRNQPQHFGDGTRLSIL.

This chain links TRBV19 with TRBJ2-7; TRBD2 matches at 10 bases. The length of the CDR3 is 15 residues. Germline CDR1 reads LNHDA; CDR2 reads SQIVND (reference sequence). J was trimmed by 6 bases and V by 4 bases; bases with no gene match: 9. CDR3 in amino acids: CASSTQAGGPFEQYF. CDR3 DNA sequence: TGTGCCAGTAGTACCCAAGCGGGAGGGCCTTTCGAGCAGTACTTC.

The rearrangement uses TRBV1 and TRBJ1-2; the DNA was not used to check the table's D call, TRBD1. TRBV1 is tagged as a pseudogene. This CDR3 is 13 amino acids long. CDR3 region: CTSSQLTGAGYTF. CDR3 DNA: TGCACCAGCAGCCAACTGACAGGGGCTGGCTACACCTTC.

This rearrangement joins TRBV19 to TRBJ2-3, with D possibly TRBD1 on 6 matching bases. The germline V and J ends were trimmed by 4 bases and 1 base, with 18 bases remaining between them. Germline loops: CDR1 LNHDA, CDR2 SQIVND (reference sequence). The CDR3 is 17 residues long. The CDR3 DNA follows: TGTGCCAGTAGTACCCTCGCAGGGGTTCGGGGCACAGATACGCAGTATTTT. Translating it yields CASSTLAGVRGTDTQYF.

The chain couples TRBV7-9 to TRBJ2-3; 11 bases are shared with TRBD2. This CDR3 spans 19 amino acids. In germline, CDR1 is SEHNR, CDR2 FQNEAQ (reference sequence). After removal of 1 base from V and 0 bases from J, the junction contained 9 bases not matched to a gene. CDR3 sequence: CASSLVTPSSGRSTDTQYF. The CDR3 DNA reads TGTGCCAGCAGCTTAGTCACTCCCTCTAGCGGGAGGAGCACAGATACGCAGTATTTT.

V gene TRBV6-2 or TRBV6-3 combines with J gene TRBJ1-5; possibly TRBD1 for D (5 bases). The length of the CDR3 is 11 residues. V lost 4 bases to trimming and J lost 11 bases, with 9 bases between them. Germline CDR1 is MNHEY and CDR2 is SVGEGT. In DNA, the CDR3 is TGTGCCAGCAGTTCCGGGGGGTCCCAGCATTTT. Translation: CASSSGGSQHF.